The clone carrying this T cell receptor beta chain was observed a few times. Its matching antigen is unknown. Via MiXCR, TCRdb re-called the 5' RACE reads, giving one row per CDR3 protein. The sample carries nearly 300,000 distinct CDR3 sequences, approximately 10% recorded once. This sample is part of a study of T cells after yellow fever vaccination. Study outcomes and limitations: Across the CD4 and CD8 compartments, a small share of clonotypes was present in both.

The V gene end was trimmed by 1 base and the J gene end by 0 bases; junction bases not matched to a gene: 0. CDR1 and CDR2 (germline): SGHTA, FQGNSA. This CDR3 is 16 amino acids long. The receptor comes from a young man who received the YFV17D yellow fever vaccine. The V call is TRBV7-2, the J call TRBJ2-6, with 7 bases fitting TRBD2. The sequencing used CD4+ T cells sorted from PBMCs, collected 5 days after the yellow fever booster vaccination. CDR3 in amino acids: CASSLGGSSGANVLTF. CDR3 DNA sequence: TGTGCCAGCAGCTTAGGCGGGAGCTCTGGGGCCAACGTCCTGACTTTC.